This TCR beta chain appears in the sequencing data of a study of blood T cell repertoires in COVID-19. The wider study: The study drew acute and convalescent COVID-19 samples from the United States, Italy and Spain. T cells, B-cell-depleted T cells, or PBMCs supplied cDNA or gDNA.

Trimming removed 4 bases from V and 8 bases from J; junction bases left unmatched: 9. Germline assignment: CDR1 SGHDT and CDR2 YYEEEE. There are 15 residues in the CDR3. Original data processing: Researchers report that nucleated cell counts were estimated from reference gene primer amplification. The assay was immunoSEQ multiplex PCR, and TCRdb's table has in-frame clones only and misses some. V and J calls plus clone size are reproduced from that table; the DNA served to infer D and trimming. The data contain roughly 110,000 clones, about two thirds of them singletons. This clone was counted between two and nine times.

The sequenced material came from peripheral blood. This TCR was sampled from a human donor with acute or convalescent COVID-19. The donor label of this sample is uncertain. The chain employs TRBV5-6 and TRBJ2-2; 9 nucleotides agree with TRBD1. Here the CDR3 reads CASSPIQGAAGELFF. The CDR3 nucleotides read TGTGCCAGCAGCCCTATACAGGGGGCAGCGGGGGAGCTGTTTTTT.